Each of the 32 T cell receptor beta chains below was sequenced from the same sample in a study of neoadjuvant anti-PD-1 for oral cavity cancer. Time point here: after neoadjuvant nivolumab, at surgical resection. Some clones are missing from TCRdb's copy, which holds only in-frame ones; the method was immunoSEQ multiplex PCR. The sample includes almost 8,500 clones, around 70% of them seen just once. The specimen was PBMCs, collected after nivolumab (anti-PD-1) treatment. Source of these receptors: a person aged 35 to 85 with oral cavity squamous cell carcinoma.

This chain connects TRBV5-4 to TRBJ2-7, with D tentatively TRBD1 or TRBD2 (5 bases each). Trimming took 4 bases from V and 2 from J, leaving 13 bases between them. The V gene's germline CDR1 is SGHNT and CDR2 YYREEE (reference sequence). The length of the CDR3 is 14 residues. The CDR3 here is CASSPRDGAYEQYF. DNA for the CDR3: TGTGCCAGCAGCCCCCGGGACGGTGCCTACGAGCAGTACTTC. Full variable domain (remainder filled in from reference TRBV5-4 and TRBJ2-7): ETGVTQSPTHLIKTRGQQVTLRCSSQSGHNTVSWYQQALGQGPQFIFQYYREEENGRGNFPPRFSGLQFPNYSSELNVNALELDDSALYLCASSPRDGAYEQYFGPGTRLTVT.

The CDR3 bases are TGCGCCAGCAGAAGCGGGGGGATTACTAGCACAGATACGCAGTATTTT. It specifies CASRSGGITSTDTQYF. The gene calls are TRBV5-1 and TRBJ2-3; 9 bases line up with TRBD2. CDR3 length: 16 residues. Germline V gene data show CDR1 as SGHRS and CDR2 as YFSETQ. The V segment lost 5 bases and the J segment 0 bases; nucleotides outside the gene matches: 7.

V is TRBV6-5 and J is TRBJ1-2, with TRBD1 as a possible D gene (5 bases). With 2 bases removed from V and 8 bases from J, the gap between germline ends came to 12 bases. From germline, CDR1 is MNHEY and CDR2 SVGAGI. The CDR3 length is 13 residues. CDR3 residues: CASSYLSGYGYTF. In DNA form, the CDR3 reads TGTGCCAGCAGTTACCTTTCAGGGTACGGCTACACCTTC.

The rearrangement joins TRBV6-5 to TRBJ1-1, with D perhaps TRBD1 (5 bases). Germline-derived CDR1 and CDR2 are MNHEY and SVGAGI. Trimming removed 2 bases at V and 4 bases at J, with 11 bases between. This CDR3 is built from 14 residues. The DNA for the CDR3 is TGTGCCAGCAGTTACGGGCAGGGTAGCACTGAAGCTTTCTTT. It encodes CASSYGQGSTEAFF.

CDR3 nucleotides: TGCGCCAGCAGCTTGGAACCGGGACAGGGAAGATATACGCAGTATTTT. As protein: CASSLEPGQGRYTQYF. The rearrangement uses TRBV5-1 and TRBJ2-3; 9 bases agree with TRBD1. The CDR3 contains 16 residues. Trimming removed 0 bases from V and 7 bases from J; junction bases left unmatched: 9. The germline V gene encodes CDR1 SGHRS and CDR2 YFSETQ. Full variable domain (outside the CDR3, taken from reference TRBV5-1 and TRBJ2-3): KAGVTQTPRYLIKTRGQQVTLSCSPISGHRSVSWYQQTPGQGLQFLFEYFSETQRNKGNFPGRFSGRQFSNSRSEMNVSTLELGDSALYLCASSLEPGQGRYTQYFGPGTRLTVL.

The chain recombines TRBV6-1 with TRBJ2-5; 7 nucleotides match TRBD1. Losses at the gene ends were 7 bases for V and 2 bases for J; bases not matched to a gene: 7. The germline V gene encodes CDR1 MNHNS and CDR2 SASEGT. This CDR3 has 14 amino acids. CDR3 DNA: TGTGCCAGCACCCTCCAGGGGGTACAAGAGACCCAGTACTTC. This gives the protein CASTLQGVQETQYF.

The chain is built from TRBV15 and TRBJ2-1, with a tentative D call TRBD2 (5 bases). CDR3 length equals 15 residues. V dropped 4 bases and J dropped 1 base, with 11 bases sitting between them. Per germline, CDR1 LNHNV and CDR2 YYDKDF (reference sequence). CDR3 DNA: TGTGCCACCAGCACCACCGGAGGATCCTACAATGAGCAGTTCTTC. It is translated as CATSTTGGSYNEQFF.

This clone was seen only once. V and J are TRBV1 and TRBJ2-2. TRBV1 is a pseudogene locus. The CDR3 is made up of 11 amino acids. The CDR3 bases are TGCTCCAGGGATGACACCGGGGAGCTGTTTTTT. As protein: CSRDDTGELFF.

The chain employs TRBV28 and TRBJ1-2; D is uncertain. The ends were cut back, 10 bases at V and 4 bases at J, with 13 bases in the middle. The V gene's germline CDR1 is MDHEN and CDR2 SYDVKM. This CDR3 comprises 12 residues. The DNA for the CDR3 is TGTGCCACGATGGTCCGCAGCTATGGCTACACCTTC. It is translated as CATMVRSYGYTF.

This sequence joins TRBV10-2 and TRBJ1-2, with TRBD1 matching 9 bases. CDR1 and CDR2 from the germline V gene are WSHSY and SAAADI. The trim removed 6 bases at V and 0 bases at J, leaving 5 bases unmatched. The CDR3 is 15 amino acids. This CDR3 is CASRVDRGANYGYTF. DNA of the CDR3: TGCGCCAGCAGGGTAGACAGGGGGGCTAACTATGGCTACACCTTC.

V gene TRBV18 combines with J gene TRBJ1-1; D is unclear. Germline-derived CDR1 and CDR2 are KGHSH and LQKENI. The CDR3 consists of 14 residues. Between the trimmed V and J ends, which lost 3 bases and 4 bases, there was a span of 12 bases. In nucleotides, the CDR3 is TGTGCCAGCTCACCGTCCGTATCGGGCACTGAAGCTTTCTTT. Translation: CASSPSVSGTEAFF.

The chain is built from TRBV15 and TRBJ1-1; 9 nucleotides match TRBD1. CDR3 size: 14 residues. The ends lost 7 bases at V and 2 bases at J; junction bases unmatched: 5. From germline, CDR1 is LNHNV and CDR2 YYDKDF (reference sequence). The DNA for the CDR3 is TGTGCCACCAAAGTGGACAGGGGAAACACTGAAGCTTTCTTT. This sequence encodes CATKVDRGNTEAFF.

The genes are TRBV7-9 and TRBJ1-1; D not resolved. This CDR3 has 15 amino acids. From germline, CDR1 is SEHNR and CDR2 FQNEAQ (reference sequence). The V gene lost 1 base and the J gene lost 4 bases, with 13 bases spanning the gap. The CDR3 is CASSLGSAMVTEAFF. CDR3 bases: TGTGCCAGCAGCTTAGGATCGGCCATGGTCACTGAAGCTTTCTTT. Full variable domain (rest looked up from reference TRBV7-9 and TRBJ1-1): DTGVSQNPRHKITKRGQNVTFRCDPISEHNRLYWYRQTLGQGPEFLTYFQNEAQLEKSRLLSDRFSAERPKGSFSTLEIQRTEQGDSAMYLCASSLGSAMVTEAFFGQGTRLTVV.

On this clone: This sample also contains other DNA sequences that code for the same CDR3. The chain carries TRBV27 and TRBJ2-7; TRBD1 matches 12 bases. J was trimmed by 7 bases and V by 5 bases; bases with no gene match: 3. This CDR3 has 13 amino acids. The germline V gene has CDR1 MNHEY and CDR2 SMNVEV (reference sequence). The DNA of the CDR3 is TGTGCCAGCAGTGGGACAGGGGGCTTGGAGCAGTACTTC. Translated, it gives CASSGTGGLEQYF.

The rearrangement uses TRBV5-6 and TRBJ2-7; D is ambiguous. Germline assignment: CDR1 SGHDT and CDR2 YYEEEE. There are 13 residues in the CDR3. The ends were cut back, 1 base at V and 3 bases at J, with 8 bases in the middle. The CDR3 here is CASSLQHFYEQYF. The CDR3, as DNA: TGTGCCAGCAGCTTGCAACACTTCTACGAGCAGTACTTC.

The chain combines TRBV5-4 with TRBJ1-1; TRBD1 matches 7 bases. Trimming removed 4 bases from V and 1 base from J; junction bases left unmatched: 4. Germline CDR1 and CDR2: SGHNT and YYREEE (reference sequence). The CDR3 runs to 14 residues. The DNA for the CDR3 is TGTGCCAGCAGCCCGGACAGGTGGAACACTGAAGCTTTCTTT. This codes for CASSPDRWNTEAFF.

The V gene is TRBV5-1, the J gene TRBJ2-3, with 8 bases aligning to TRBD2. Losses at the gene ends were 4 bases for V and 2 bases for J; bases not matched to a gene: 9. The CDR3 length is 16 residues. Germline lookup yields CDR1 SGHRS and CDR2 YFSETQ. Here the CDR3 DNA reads TGCGCCAGCAGCCGTAACGAGCGGGGGCCCACAGATACGCAGTATTTT. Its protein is CASSRNERGPTDTQYF. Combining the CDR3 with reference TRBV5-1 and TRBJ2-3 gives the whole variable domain KAGVTQTPRYLIKTRGQQVTLSCSPISGHRSVSWYQQTPGQGLQFLFEYFSETQRNKGNFPGRFSGRQFSNSRSEMNVSTLELGDSALYLCASSRNERGPTDTQYFGPGTRLTVL.

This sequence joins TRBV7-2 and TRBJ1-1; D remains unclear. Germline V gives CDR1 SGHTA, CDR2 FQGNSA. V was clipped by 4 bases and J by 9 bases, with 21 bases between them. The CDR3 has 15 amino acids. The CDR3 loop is CASSSSGPSPTQAFF. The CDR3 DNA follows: TGTGCCAGCAGCTCGTCCGGGCCATCCCCCACCCAAGCTTTCTTT.

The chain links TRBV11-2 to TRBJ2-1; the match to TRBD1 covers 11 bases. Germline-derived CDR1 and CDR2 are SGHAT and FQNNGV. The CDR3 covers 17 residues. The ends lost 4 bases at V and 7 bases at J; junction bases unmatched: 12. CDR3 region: CASSSSKGQGEGNEQFF. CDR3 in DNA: TGTGCCAGCAGCTCTAGTAAGGGACAGGGGGAAGGGAATGAGCAGTTCTTC.

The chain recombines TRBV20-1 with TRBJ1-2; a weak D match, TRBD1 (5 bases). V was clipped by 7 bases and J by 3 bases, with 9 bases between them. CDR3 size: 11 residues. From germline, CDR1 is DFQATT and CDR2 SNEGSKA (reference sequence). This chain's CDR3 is CSGGEDYGYTF. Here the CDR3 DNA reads TGCAGTGGGGGGGAGGACTATGGCTACACCTTC.

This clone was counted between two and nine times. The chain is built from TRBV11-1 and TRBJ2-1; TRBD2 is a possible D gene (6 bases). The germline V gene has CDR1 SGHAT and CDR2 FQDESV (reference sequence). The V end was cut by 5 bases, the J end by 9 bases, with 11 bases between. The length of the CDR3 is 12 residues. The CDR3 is CASSGWGGEQFF. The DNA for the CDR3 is TGTGCCAGCAGCGGCTGGGGAGGTGAGCAGTTCTTC.

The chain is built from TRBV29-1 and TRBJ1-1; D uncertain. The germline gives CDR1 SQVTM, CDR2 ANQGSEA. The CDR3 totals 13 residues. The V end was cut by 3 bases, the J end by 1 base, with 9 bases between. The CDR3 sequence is CSVDFGSNTEAFF. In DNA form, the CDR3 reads TGCAGCGTTGATTTTGGGTCGAACACTGAAGCTTTCTTT.

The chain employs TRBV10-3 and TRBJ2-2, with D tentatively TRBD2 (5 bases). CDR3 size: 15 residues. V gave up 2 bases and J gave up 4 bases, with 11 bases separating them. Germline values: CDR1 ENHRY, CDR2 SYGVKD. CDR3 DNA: TGTGCCATCAGTGAGCGGGGTTCTCCCACCGGGGAGCTGTTTTTT. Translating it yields CAISERGSPTGELFF.

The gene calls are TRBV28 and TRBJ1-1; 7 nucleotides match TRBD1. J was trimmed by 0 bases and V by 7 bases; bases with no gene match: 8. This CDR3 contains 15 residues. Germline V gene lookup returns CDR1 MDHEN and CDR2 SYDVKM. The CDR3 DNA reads TGTGCCAGCACCTTAATGACAGGGATGAACACTGAAGCTTTCTTT. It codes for CASTLMTGMNTEAFF.

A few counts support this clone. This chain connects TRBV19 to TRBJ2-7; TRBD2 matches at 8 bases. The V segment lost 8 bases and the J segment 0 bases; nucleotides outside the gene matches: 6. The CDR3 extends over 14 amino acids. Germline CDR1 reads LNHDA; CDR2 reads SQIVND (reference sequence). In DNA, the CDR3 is TGTGCCAGTCGCCCGGGGGGGCACTCCTACGAGCAGTACTTC. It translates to CASRPGGHSYEQYF. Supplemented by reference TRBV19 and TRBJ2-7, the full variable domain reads DGGITQSPKYLFRKEGQNVTLSCEQNLNHDAMYWYRQDPGQGLRLIYYSQIVNDFQKGDIAEGYSVSREKKESFPLTVTSAQKNPTAFYLCASRPGGHSYEQYFGPGTRLTVT.

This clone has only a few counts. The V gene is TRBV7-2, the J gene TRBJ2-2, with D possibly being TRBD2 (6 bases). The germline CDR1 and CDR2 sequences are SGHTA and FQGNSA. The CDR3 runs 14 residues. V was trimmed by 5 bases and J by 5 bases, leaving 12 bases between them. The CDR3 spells CASSQRLGTGELFF. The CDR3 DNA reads TGTGCCAGCAGCCAGAGACTAGGGACCGGGGAGCTGTTTTTT.

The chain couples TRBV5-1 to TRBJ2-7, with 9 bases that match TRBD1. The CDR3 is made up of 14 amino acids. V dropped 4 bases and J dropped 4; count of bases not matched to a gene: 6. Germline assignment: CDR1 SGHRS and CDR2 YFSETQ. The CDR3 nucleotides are TGCGCCAGCAGCGAGGACAGGGGCTCTTACGAGCAGTACTTC. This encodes CASSEDRGSYEQYF.

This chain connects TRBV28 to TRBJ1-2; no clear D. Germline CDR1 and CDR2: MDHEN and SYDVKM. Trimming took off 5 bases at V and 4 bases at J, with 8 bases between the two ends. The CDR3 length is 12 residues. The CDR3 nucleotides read TGTGCCAGCAGTCCGTCACTCTATGGCTACACCTTC. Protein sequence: CASSPSLYGYTF.

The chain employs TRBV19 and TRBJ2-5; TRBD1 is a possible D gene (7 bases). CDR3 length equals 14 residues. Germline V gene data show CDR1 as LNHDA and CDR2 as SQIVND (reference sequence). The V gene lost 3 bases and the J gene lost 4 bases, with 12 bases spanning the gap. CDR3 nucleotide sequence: TGTGCCAGTAGTATTAGACAGGGAGGAGAGACCCAGTACTTC. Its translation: CASSIRQGGETQYF.

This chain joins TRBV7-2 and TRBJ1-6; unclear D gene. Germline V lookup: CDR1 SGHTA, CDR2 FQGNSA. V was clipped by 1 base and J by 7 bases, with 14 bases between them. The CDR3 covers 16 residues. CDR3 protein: CASSLVGSSRNSPLHF. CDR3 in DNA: TGTGCCAGCAGCTTAGTAGGGAGTAGTCGAAATTCACCCCTCCACTTT. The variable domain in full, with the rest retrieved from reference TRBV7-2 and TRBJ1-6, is GAGVSQSPSNKVTEKGKDVELRCDPISGHTALYWYRQSLGQGLEFLIYFQGNSAPDKSGLPSDRFSAERTGGSVSTLTIQRTQQEDSAVYLCASSLVGSSRNSPLHFGNGTRLTVT.

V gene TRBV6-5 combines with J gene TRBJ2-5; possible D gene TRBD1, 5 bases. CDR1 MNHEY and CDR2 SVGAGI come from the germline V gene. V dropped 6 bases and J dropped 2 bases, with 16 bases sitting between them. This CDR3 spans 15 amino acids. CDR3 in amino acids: CASSNAGIYQETQYF. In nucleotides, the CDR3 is TGTGCCAGCAGCAACGCAGGGATTTATCAAGAGACCCAGTACTTC.

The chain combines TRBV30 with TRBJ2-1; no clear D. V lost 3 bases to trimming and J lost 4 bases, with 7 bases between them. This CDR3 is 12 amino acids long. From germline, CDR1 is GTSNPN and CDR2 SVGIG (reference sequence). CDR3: CAWSPGYNEQFF. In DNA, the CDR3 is TGTGCCTGGAGCCCCGGATACAATGAGCAGTTCTTC.